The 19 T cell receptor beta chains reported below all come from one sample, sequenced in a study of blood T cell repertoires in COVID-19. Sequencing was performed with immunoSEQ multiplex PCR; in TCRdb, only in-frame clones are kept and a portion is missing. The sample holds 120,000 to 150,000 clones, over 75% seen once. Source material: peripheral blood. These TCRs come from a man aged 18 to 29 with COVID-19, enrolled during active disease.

DNA for the CDR3: TGTGCCAGCAGCTCGGGCCGGGGGGGAATCGGATATAATTCACCCCTCCACTTT. This translates into CASSSGRGGIGYNSPLHF. V and J are TRBV7-2 and TRBJ1-6; the D gene is possibly TRBD1 (5 bases). This CDR3 comprises 18 residues. Deletions cut 4 bases from V and 4 bases from J, with 20 bases between. Per germline, CDR1 SGHTA and CDR2 FQGNSA.

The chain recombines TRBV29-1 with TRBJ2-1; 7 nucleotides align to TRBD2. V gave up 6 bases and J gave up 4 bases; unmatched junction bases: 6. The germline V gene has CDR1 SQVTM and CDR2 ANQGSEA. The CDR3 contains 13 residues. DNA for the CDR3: TGCAGCGTCTCTAGCGGAGGTTACAATGAGCAGTTCTTC. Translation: CSVSSGGYNEQFF.

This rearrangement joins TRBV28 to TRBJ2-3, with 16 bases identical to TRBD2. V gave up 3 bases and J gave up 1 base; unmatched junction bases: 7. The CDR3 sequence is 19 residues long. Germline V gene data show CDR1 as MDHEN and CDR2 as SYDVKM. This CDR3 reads CASSFFGTSGRVGTDTQYF. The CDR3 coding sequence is TGTGCCAGCAGTTTTTTCGGGACTAGCGGGAGGGTTGGCACAGATACGCAGTATTTT. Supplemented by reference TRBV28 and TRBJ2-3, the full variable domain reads DVKVTQSSRYLVKRTGEKVFLECVQDMDHENMFWYRQDPGLGLRLIYFSYDVKMKEKGDIPEGYSVSREKKERFSLILESASTNQTSMYLCASSFFGTSGRVGTDTQYFGPGTRLTVL.

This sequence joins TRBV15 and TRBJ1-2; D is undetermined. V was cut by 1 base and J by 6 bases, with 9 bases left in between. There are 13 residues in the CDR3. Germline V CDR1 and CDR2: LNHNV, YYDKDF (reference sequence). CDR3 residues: CATSRGDIDGYTF. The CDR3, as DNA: TGTGCCACCAGCAGAGGAGATATTGATGGCTACACCTTC. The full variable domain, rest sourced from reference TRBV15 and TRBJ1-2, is DAMVIQNPRYQVTQFGKPVTLSCSQTLNHNVMYWYQQKSSQAPKLLFHYYDKDFNNEADTPDNFQSRRPNTSFCFLDIRSPGLGDTAMYLCATSRGDIDGYTFGSGTRLTVV.

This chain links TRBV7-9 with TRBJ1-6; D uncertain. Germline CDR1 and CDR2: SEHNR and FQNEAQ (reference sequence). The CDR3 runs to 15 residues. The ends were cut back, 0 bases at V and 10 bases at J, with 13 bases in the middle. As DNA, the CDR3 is TGTGCCAGCAGCTTAGCGGCCGGGGTATGGTCACCCCTCCACTTT. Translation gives CASSLAAGVWSPLHF.

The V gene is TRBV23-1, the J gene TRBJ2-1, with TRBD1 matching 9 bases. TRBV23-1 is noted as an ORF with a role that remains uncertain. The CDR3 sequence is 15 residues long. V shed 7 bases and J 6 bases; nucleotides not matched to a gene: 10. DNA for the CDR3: TGCGCCAGCAACCGCCGGGACAGGGAGGTCAATGAGCAGTTCTTC. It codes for CASNRRDREVNEQFF.

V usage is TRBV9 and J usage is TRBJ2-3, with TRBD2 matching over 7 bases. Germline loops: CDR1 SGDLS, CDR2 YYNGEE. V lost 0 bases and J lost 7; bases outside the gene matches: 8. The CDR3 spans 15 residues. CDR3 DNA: TGTGCCAGCAGCGTAGGCGTGGGAGGGCCAAATACGCAGTATTTT. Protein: CASSVGVGGPNTQYF. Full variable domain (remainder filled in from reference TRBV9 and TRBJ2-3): DSGVTQTPKHLITATGQRVTLRCSPRSGDLSVYWYQQSLDQGLQFLIQYYNGEERAKGNILERFSAQQFPDLHSELNLSSLELGDSALYFCASSVGVGGPNTQYFGPGTRLTVL.

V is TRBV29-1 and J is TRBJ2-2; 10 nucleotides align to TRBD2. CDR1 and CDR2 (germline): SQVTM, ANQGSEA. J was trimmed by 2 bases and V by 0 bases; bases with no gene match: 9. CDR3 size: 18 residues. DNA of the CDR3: TGCAGCGTTGAAGATAGGCTAGCGGGGGCTGGAAACACCGGGGAGCTGTTTTTT. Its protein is CSVEDRLAGAGNTGELFF.

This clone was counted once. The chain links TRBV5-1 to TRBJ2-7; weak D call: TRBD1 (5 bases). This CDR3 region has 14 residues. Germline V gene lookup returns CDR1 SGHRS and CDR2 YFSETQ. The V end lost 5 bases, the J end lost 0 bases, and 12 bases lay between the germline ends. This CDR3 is CASSFTTDSYEQYF. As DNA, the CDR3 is TGCGCCAGCAGTTTTACGACAGACTCCTACGAGCAGTACTTC.

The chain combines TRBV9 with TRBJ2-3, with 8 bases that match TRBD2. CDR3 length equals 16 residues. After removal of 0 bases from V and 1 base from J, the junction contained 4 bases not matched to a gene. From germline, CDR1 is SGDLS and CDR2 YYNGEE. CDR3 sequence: CASSVAAGGGTDTQYF. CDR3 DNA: TGTGCCAGCAGCGTAGCGGCGGGAGGAGGCACAGATACGCAGTATTTT. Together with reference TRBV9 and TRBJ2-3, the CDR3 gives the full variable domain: DSGVTQTPKHLITATGQRVTLRCSPRSGDLSVYWYQQSLDQGLQFLIQYYNGEERAKGNILERFSAQQFPDLHSELNLSSLELGDSALYFCASSVAAGGGTDTQYFGPGTRLTVL.

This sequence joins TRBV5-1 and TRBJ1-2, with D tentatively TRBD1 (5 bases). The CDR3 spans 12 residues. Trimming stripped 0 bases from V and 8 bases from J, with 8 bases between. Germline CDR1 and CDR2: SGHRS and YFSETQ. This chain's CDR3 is CASSLGAGGYTF. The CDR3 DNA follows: TGCGCCAGCAGCTTGGGGGCAGGGGGCTACACCTTC.

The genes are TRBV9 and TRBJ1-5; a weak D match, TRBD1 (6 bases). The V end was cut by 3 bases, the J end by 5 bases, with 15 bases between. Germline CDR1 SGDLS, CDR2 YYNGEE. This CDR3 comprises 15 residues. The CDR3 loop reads CASSAHPGEDQPQHF. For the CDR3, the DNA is TGTGCCAGCAGCGCCCACCCAGGGGAAGATCAGCCCCAGCATTTT.

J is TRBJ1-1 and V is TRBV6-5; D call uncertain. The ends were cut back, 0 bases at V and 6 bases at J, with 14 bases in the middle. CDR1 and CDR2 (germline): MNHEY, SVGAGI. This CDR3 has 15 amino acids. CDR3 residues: CASSYSIVQAPEAFF. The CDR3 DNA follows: TGTGCCAGCAGTTACTCGATAGTCCAGGCTCCTGAAGCTTTCTTT.

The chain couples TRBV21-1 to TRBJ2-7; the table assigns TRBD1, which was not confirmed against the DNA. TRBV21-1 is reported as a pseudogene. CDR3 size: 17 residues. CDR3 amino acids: CASSIRSRRQGPYEQYF. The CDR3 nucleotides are TGTGCCAGCAGCATTAGATCGAGGAGACAGGGGCCCTACGAGCAGTACTTC.

DNA of the CDR3: TGTGCCACCAGTGCCCTTAGGACAGGAGGGGTATACAATGAGCAGTTCTTC. Its translation: CATSALRTGGVYNEQFF. The chain links TRBV24-1 to TRBJ2-1; possible D gene TRBD1, 7 bases. The CDR3 has 17 amino acids. Germline V lookup: CDR1 KGHDR, CDR2 SFDVKD. The V end lost 5 bases, the J end lost 4 bases, and 20 bases lay between the germline ends.

In nucleotides, the CDR3 is TGTGCCAGTAGTATGGGACTAGCGGGTAACGAGCAGTACTTC. Amino acid sequence: CASSMGLAGNEQYF. This chain links TRBV19 with TRBJ2-7; 12 bases are shared with TRBD2. This CDR3 is 14 amino acids long. Germline trimming cut 3 bases from V and 5 bases from J; bases unmatched to any gene: 2. From germline, CDR1 is LNHDA and CDR2 SQIVND (reference sequence).

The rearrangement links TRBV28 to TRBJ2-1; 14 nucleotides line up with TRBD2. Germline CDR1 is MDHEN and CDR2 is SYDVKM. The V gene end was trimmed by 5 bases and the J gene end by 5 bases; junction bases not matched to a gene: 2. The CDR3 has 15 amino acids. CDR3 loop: CASSKGLAGDNEQFF. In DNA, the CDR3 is TGTGCCAGCAGTAAGGGACTAGCGGGAGACAATGAGCAGTTCTTC.

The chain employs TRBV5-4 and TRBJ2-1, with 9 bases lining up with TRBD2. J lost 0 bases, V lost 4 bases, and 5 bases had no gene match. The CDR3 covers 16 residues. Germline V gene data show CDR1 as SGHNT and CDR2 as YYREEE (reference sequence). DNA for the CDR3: TGTGCCAGCAGCCAGCCGGGACTAGCCTCCTACAATGAGCAGTTCTTC. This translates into CASSQPGLASYNEQFF.

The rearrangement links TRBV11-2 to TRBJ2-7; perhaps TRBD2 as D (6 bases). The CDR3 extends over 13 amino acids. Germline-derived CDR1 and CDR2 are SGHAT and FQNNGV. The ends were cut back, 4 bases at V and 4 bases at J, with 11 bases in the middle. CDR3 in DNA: TGTGCCAGCAGCTCGGCGGGACCATACGAGCAGTACTTC. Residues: CASSSAGPYEQYF.